Listed here are 8 T cell receptor beta chains from one sample, sequenced in a study of blood T cell repertoires in COVID-19. Measured with immunoSEQ multiplex PCR; TCRdb has only the in-frame clones, and not every one. The sample shows just under 350,000 clones, around 82% of them seen only once. Sequencing used peripheral blood. The source of these receptors is a man younger than 40 with active or convalescent COVID-19.

The chain is built from TRBV6-5 and TRBJ1-1; 7 positions match TRBD1. The CDR3 spans 15 residues. The junction had 9 bases not matched to a gene; V was cut back by 2 bases and J by 6 bases. Germline lookup yields CDR1 MNHEY and CDR2 SVGAGI. DNA of the CDR3: TGTGCCAGCAGTTACCGGGACAGCTATCTTCCTGAAGCTTTCTTT. It yields the protein CASSYRDSYLPEAFF.

The V call is TRBV9, the J call TRBJ2-1, with TRBD2 identical over 8 bases. J gave up 7 bases and V 3 bases, and 12 bases lay outside the gene matches. This CDR3 has 16 amino acids. The germline V gene encodes CDR1 SGDLS and CDR2 YYNGEE. CDR3 residues: CASSDPLAGPGNEQFF. In DNA form, the CDR3 reads TGTGCCAGCAGCGACCCGTTAGCGGGGCCTGGGAATGAGCAGTTCTTC.

The CDR3 reads CASSSQGYSNQPQHF. The CDR3 coding sequence is TGCGCCAGCAGCTCCCAGGGGTATAGCAATCAGCCCCAGCATTTT. The V gene is TRBV5-1, the J gene TRBJ1-5; the D gene is possibly TRBD1 (6 bases). This CDR3 region has 15 residues. The germline V and J ends were trimmed by 3 bases and 0 bases, with 10 bases remaining between them. Germline assignment: CDR1 SGHRS and CDR2 YFSETQ.

This CDR3 is CASSQARQGRETQYF. CDR3 nucleotide sequence: TGTGCCAGCAGCCAAGCACGCCAGGGAAGAGAGACCCAGTACTTC. The chain links TRBV4-2 to TRBJ2-5, with a tentative D call TRBD1 (5 bases). V lost 1 base to trimming and J lost 4 bases, with 13 bases between them. There are 15 residues in the CDR3. Germline CDR1 LGHNA, CDR2 YNFKEQ.

The chain employs TRBV5-4 and TRBJ1-6; no definite D call. Germline lookup yields CDR1 SGHNT and CDR2 YYREEE (reference sequence). The CDR3 covers 14 residues. V lost 4 bases, J lost 6 bases, and 11 bases lay in between. The CDR3 reads CASSPERSNSPLHF. CDR3 coding DNA: TGTGCCAGCAGCCCGGAGAGGAGTAATTCACCCCTCCACTTT.

This clone has just a few counts. The chain couples TRBV9 to TRBJ2-1, with TRBD2 as a possible D gene (6 bases). CDR1 is SGDLS and CDR2 is YYNGEE in the germline V gene. V lost 0 bases, J lost 4 bases, and 17 bases lay in between. The CDR3 contains 17 residues. The CDR3 region has the DNA TGTGCCAGCAGCGTAGCTGGAGCTAGCGAACCATACAATGAGCAGTTCTTC. It codes for CASSVAGASEPYNEQFF.

The V and J genes are TRBV19 and TRBJ1-6; 7 nucleotides agree with TRBD1. Germline CDR1 is LNHDA and CDR2 is SQIVND (reference sequence). J gave up 5 bases and V 6 bases, and 4 bases lay outside the gene matches. CDR3 length: 14 residues. Here the CDR3 DNA reads TGTGCCAGTAGCTTCGGGACAGATAATTCACCCCTCCACTTT. Amino acid sequence: CASSFGTDNSPLHF.

V gene TRBV5-1 combines with J gene TRBJ1-2; 10 positions match TRBD1. J lost 7 bases, V lost 9 bases, and 9 bases had no gene match. CDR1 and CDR2 (germline): SGHRS, YFSETQ. The CDR3 sequence is 13 residues long. CDR3 region: CATSGTGAGGYTF. CDR3 bases: TGCGCCACCTCCGGGACAGGGGCAGGTGGCTACACCTTC.